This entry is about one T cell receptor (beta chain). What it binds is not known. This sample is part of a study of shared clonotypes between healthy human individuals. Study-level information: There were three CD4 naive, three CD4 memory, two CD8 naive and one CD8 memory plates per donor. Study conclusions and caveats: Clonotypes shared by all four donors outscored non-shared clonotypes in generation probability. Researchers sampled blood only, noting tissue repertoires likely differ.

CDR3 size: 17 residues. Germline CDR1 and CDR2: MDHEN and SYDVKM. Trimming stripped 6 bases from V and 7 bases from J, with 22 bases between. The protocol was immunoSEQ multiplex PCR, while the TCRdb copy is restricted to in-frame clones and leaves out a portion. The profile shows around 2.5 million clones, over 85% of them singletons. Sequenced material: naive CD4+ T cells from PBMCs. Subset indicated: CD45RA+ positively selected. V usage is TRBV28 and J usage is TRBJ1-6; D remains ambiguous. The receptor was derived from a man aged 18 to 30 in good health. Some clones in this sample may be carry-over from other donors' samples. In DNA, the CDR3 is TGTGCCAGCAGGTTTCCCGGGCCTCCCCGAAGGAATTCACCCCTCCACTTT. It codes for CASRFPGPPRRNSPLHF.